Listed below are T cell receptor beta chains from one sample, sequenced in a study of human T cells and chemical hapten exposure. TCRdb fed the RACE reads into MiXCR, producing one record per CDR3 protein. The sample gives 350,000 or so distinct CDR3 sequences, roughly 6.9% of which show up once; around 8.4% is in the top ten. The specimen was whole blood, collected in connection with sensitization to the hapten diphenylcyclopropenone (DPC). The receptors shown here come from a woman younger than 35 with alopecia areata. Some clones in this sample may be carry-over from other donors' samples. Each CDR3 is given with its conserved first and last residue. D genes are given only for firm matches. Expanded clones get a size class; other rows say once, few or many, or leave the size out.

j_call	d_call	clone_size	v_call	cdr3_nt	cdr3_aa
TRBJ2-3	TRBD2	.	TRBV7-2	TGTGCCAGCAGCTTAGAGGCTAGCGGGGTGACAGATACGCAGTATTTT	CASSLEASGVTDTQYF
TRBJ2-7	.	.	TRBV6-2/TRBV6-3	TGTGCCAGCAGTTATCCTGACTTTTACGAGCAGTACTTC	CASSYPDFYEQYF
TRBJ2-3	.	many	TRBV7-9	TGTGCCAGCACCCCCCGGGCTTCAGGCACAGATACGCAGTATTTT	CASTPRASGTDTQYF
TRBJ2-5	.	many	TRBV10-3	TGTGCCGCCAGAGGAGGGCTCCAAGAGACCCAGTACTTC	CAARGGLQETQYF
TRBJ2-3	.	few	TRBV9	TGTGCCAGCAGCGGGACGTACAGAGCAGATACGCAGTATTTT	CASSGTYRADTQYF
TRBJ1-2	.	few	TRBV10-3	TGTGCCATCAGTGTTCGGGACGGACCTAACTATGGCTACACCTTC	CAISVRDGPNYGYTF
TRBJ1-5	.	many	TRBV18	TGTGCCAGCTCGGATCAGGGTAGCAATCAGCCCCAGCATTTT	CASSDQGSNQPQHF
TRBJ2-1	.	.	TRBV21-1	TGTGCCAGCAGCAAAGTTGCCCTAAGCCCGGGACTAGGGGGCATCTTC	CASSKVALSPGLGGIF
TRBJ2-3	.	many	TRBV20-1	TGCAGTGCTAGCCTCCTGGGAGGGGGGTCGCTAGGAGACACAGATACGCAGTATTTT	CSASLLGGGSLGDTDTQYF
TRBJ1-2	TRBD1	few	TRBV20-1	TGCAGTGCTAGAGGATCCGGGACAGACTATGGCTACACCTTC	CSARGSGTDYGYTF
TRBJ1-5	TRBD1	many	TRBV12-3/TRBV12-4	TGTGCCAGCAGTAGACAGGGGGCAAATCAGCCCCAGCATTTT	CASSRQGANQPQHF
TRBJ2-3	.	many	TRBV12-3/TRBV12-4	TGTGCCATCCAGGGGGGAGCAGATACGCAGTATTTT	CAIQGGADTQYF
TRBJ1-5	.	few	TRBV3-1	TGTGCCAGCAGCCAAAGGACACTGAATCAGCCCCAGCATTTT	CASSQRTLNQPQHF
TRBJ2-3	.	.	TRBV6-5	TGTGCCAGCACCTCACCTCGCACAGATACGCAGTATTTT	CASTSPRTDTQYF
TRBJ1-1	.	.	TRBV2	TGTGCCAGCAGTGAGCCTGAAGCTTTCTTT	CASSEPEAFF
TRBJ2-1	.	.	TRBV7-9	TGTGCCAGCAGCCCCCTAAAGGGAACCTCCCGACAGGTCGGGGTGCAGTTCTTC	CASSPLKGTSRQVGVQFF
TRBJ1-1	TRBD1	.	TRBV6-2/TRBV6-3	TGTGCCAGCAGTTACTCGCGGGACAGGGATACTGAAGCTTTCTTT	CASSYSRDRDTEAFF
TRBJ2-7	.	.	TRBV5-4	TGTGCCAGCAGCTTGAGTCAGGGGGGTCCCTACGAGCAGTACTTC	CASSLSQGGPYEQYF
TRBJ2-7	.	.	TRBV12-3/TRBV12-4	TGTGCCAGCAGTTTAGTTGACAGCTACGAGCAGTACTTC	CASSLVDSYEQYF
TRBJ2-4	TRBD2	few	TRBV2	TGTGCCAGCAGTGAAACGCGGGGGGGCCGAAACATTCAGTACTTC	CASSETRGGRNIQYF
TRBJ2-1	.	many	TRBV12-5	TGTGCTAGTGGCCGAAACGTGGGGGGAGATACTAACAATGAGCAGTTCTTC	CASGRNVGGDTNNEQFF
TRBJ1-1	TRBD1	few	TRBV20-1	TGCAGTGCTAGGGACAGGGAAACTGAAGCTTTCTTT	CSARDRETEAFF
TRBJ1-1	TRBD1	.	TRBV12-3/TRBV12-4	TGTGCCAGCAGCTCCGGGACAGGGATTTTTCGAGCTTTCTTT	CASSSGTGIFRAFF
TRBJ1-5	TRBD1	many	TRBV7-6	TGTGCCAGCAGCCCGGGACAGAGACATCAGCCCCAGCATTTT	CASSPGQRHQPQHF
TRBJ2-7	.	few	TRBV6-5	TGTGCCAGCACCCGACTCAAGGGGGTCTACGAGCAGTACTTC	CASTRLKGVYEQYF
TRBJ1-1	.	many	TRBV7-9	TGTGCCAGCAGCGTGGACATGAACACTGAAGCTTTCTTT	CASSVDMNTEAFF
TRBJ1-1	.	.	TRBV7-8	TGTGCCAGCAGCTTAGATGGGGAACCGAGCACTGAAGCTTTCTTT	CASSLDGEPSTEAFF
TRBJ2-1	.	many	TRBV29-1	TGCAGCGTCAAGGGTTGGGAGCAGTTCTTC	CSVKGWEQFF
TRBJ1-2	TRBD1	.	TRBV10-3	TGTGCCATCACTCCGGGACAGGGGGACCCAAACTATGGCTACACCTTC	CAITPGQGDPNYGYTF
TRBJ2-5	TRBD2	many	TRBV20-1	TGCAGTGCTAGATTACGGGGGGGATCCCAAGAGACCCAGTACTTC	CSARLRGGSQETQYF
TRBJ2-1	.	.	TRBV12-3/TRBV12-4	TGTGCCAGCAGTCCCCCGGGGCAGGGATACAATGAGCAGTTCTTC	CASSPPGQGYNEQFF
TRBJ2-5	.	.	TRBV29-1	TGCAGCGTTGAAGCGGCGGGGGAGACCCAGTACTTC	CSVEAAGETQYF
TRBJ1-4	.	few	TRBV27	TGTGCCAGCAGTTTAACCCCTTGGGGGCTCCAGGAAAAACTGTTTTTT	CASSLTPWGLQEKLFF
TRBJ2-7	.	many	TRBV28	TGTGCCAGCAGTTTAGAAACCGGGGGTGCCTACGAGCAGTACTTC	CASSLETGGAYEQYF
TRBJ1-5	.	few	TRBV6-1	TGTGCCAGCAGTGATAAGGGATATAGCAATCAGCCCCAGCATTTT	CASSDKGYSNQPQHF
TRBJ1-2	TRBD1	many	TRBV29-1	TGCAGCGTGGGGGACAGGGCCGACTATGGCTACACCTTC	CSVGDRADYGYTF
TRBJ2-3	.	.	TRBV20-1	TGCGAAATAAAGGCTCCCAGGAGGAGCACAGATACGCAGTATTTT	CEIKAPRRSTDTQYF
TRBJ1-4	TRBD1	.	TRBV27	TGTGCCAGCAGTCCGTTTGGGACAGACGAAAAACTGTTTTTT	CASSPFGTDEKLFF
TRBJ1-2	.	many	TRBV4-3	TGCGCCAGCAGCCAAGATTTCGGTCCAGTCCCCTACACCTTC	CASSQDFGPVPYTF
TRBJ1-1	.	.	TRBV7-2	TGTGCCAGCAGCTCCGGACCCTTAGGAACTGAAGCTTTCTTT	CASSSGPLGTEAFF
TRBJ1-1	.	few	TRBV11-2	TGTGCCAGCAGGGGTGGGGGCAGGTTACAAACTGAAGCTTTCTTT	CASRGGGRLQTEAFF
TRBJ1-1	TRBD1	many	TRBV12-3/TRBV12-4	TGTGCCAGCAGAGCGCCCGACAGGGCTCAAACTGAAGCTTTCTTT	CASRAPDRAQTEAFF
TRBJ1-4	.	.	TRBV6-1	TGTGCCAGCAGTCCCCGGGACCTACTTCATGAAAAACTGTTTTTT	CASSPRDLLHEKLFF
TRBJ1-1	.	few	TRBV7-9	TGTGCCAGCAGCTTAGCCGCAGGGGCGGATGAAGCTTTCTTT	CASSLAAGADEAFF
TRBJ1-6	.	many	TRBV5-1	TGCGCCAGCAGCTTGTGGTTCCAGGGCCAGGAATATAATTCACCCCTCCACTTT	CASSLWFQGQEYNSPLHF
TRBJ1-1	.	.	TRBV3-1	TGTGCCAGCAGCAGGCGGGACTTAGACACTGAAGCTTTCTTT	CASSRRDLDTEAFF
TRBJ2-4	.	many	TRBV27	TGTGCCAGCACGAGTCCAGGGTACATTCAGTACTTC	CASTSPGYIQYF
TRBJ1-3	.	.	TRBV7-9	TGTGCCAGCAGTTCCCTTGGCAAGCCTGGAAACACCATATATTTT	CASSSLGKPGNTIYF
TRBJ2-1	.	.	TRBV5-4	TGTGCCAGCAGCTTGGTAGGAGGGGGGGGTTCCTACAATGAGCAGTTCTTC	CASSLVGGGGSYNEQFF